The rows below give T cell receptor beta chains drawn from one sample of a study of T cell therapy after organ transplantation. These receptors' targets are unknown. Clones were sequenced by immunoSEQ multiplex PCR, and TCRdb holds only the in-frame ones, with some missing. The table includes 4,500 or so clones, roughly two thirds detected once. This sample comprised CD8+ T cells from blood, obtained after autologous CMV-specific T cell therapy. The receptors come from a human patient who had received a solid organ transplant and had CMV disease. The graft donor may have given rise to some T cells. The CDR3 runs from the conserved cysteine through the conserved F or W.

v_gene	j_gene	CDR3aa
TRBV27	TRBJ1-5	CASRSGQNSNQPQHF
TRBV5-5	TRBJ1-2	CASRPDQTGSNYGYTF
TRBV6-6	TRBJ1-1	CASSKTGLNTEAFF
TRBV29-1	TRBJ2-6	CSVPGQGASGANVLTF
TRBV5-1	TRBJ2-3	CASSLRNSPDTQYF
TRBV28	TRBJ2-3	CASTLARSTDTQYF
TRBV5-6	TRBJ2-2	CASSGWTGNTGELFF
TRBV28	TRBJ1-2	CASSQRTGLNYGYTF
TRBV6-1	TRBJ2-7	CASSPGTGDYEQYF
TRBV9	TRBJ2-1	CASTLGDRGYEQFF
TRBV28	TRBJ1-2	CASSTGTAYGYTF
TRBV30	TRBJ2-7	CAWNPGPYEQYF
TRBV5-1	TRBJ1-1	CASSFIRQANTEAFF
TRBV5-6	TRBJ1-1	CASSFTGVNTEAFF
TRBV15	TRBJ2-4	CATSLSPAKNIQYF
TRBV28	TRBJ2-7	CASTLGLAGQPTYQYEQYF
TRBV10-2	TRBJ2-3	CASSQDRGISDTQYF
TRBV28	TRBJ2-2	CASSLMGENVPFF
TRBV2	TRBJ2-3	CASRGTGVQADTQYF
TRBV28	TRBJ1-1	CASSFLRQGGTEAFF
TRBV11-2	TRBJ1-4	CASSLDRGQPGATNEKLFF
TRBV7-3	TRBJ2-7	CASSVSGVGEQYF